The source of this T cell receptor beta chain is a study of metastatic and nonmetastatic thyroid tumors. The V gene's germline CDR1 is DFQATT and CDR2 SNEGSKA (reference sequence). Trimming removed 3 bases from V and 3 bases from J, with 15 bases in between. The CDR3 runs 15 residues. This clone came up a few times. No treatment of any kind had been given to any patient before thyroid surgery. Through MiXCR, TCRdb re-clonotyped the PCR reads. The sample yields some 15,000 clones, approximately 30% seen once. The V gene is TRBV20-1, the J gene TRBJ2-1; D call uncertain. This sequence was found in a male donor with papillary thyroid cancer or a benign thyroid nodule (not recorded which). Some clones in this sample may be carry-over from other donors' samples. The sequencing sample was made of tumor tissue. The CDR3 reads CSASDPGLNYNEQFF. In DNA form, the CDR3 reads TGCAGTGCTAGTGACCCGGGCCTCAACTACAATGAGCAGTTCTTC.